The 29 T cell receptor beta chains in this list originate from one sample, sequenced in a study of cytomegalovirus exposure and HLA in healthy donors. Both 60 Vbeta primers and 13 Jbeta primers went into the PCR. Only in-frame clones appear in the TCRdb table, and some are missing; sequencing was by immunoSEQ multiplex PCR. The table has around 100,000 clones, roughly two thirds seen once. The specimen was PBMCs. The source of these receptors is a young man in good health and CMV-seropositive.

This clone was found a few times. The chain couples TRBV7-9 to TRBJ2-3; 7 nucleotides line up with TRBD2. Germline V lookup: CDR1 SEHNR, CDR2 FQNEAQ (reference sequence). The length of the CDR3 is 15 residues. V trimming: 5 bases; J trimming: 4 bases; junction bases outside the gene matches: 9. The CDR3 protein is CASSPIAGTADTQYF. The CDR3, as DNA: TGTGCCAGCAGCCCCATAGCGGGTACGGCAGATACGCAGTATTTT.

The chain carries TRBV28 and TRBJ2-3, with D possibly being TRBD1 (6 bases). This CDR3 region has 16 residues. Deletions cut 6 bases from V and 0 bases from J, with 16 bases between. The V gene's germline CDR1 is MDHEN and CDR2 SYDVKM. The CDR3: CASSYGQLTSTDTQYF. The CDR3 nucleotides are TGTGCCAGCAGCTATGGACAGTTGACTAGCACAGATACGCAGTATTTT.

This clone was picked up one time. The V call is TRBV18, the J call TRBJ1-5; 7 bases match TRBD1. The CDR3 is 20 residues long. CDR1 KGHSH and CDR2 LQKENI come from the germline V gene. Trimming removed 1 base from V and 1 base from J; junction bases left unmatched: 16. The CDR3 loop reads CASSPLRENGTAVSNQPQHF. The CDR3 coding sequence is TGTGCCAGCTCACCACTGCGGGAAAATGGGACAGCCGTGAGCAATCAGCCCCAGCATTTT. The full variable domain, completed using reference TRBV18 and TRBJ1-5, is NAGVMQNPRHLVRRRGQEARLRCSPMKGHSHVYWYRQLPEEGLKFMVYLQKENIIDESGMPKERFSAEFPKEGPSILRIQQVVRGDSAAYFCASSPLRENGTAVSNQPQHFGDGTRLSIL.

This clone turned up a few times. V usage is TRBV5-6 and J usage is TRBJ2-3; TRBD2 is a possible D gene (6 bases). This CDR3 contains 13 residues. The germline V gene encodes CDR1 SGHDT and CDR2 YYEEEE. Trimming removed 4 bases at V and 5 bases at J, with 11 bases between. CDR3 protein: CASSPGGVDTQYF. The CDR3 DNA sequence: TGTGCCAGCAGCCCCGGGGGAGTAGATACGCAGTATTTT.

Only a few counts were recorded for this clone. This chain uses TRBV7-6 with TRBJ2-2; 10 bases agree with TRBD1. Trimming at V came to 5 bases and at J to 5 bases, leaving 5 bases not matched to a gene. The CDR3 length is 15 residues. Looked up from germline, CDR1 is SGHVS and CDR2 is FNYEAQ. The CDR3 nucleotides are TGTGCCAGCAGCCCAGGGACAGGGGATACCGGGGAGCTGTTTTTT. Protein: CASSPGTGDTGELFF.

This chain connects TRBV19 to TRBJ2-1; the match to TRBD2 covers 11 bases. The junction had 8 bases not matched to a gene; V was cut back by 1 base and J by 6 bases. The germline V gene encodes CDR1 LNHDA and CDR2 SQIVND (reference sequence). The length of the CDR3 is 17 residues. The CDR3 loop is CASSIALGTSGRNEQFF. The CDR3 region has the DNA TGTGCCAGTAGTATAGCCCTCGGGACTAGCGGTCGCAATGAGCAGTTCTTC.

The rearrangement links TRBV27 to TRBJ2-7, with TRBD2 identical over 8 bases. Looked up from germline, CDR1 is MNHEY and CDR2 is SMNVEV (reference sequence). This CDR3 has 18 amino acids. The V and J ends lost 9 bases and 6 bases, in that order; junction bases with no gene match: 25. The CDR3 sequence: CARKHRDTPQRGLGEQYV. The CDR3 nucleotides are TGTGCCAGAAAACACCGGGACACACCACAGCGGGGGTTGGGCGAGCAGTACGTC.

This sequence joins TRBV21-1 and TRBJ2-7; TRBD2 is the table's D call and was not checked against the DNA. TRBV21-1 is tagged as a pseudogene. The CDR3 covers 15 residues. The CDR3, as DNA: TGTGCCAGCAGCAAGACTAGCGGGGGTACCTACGAGCAGTACGTC. Translated: CASSKTSGGTYEQYV.

J is TRBJ2-7 and V is TRBV28; TRBD1 matches 9 bases. CDR3 length: 16 residues. The ends lost 5 bases at V and 0 bases at J; junction bases unmatched: 8. The germline V gene has CDR1 MDHEN and CDR2 SYDVKM. CDR3: CASSVFGTGSSYEQYF. The CDR3, as DNA: TGTGCCAGCAGTGTTTTCGGGACAGGGAGCTCCTACGAGCAGTACTTC.

The chain is built from TRBV7-6 and TRBJ2-5; 7 bases match TRBD2. Trimming at V came to 4 bases and at J to 2 bases, leaving 7 bases not matched to a gene. CDR3 length: 15 amino acids. Germline loops: CDR1 SGHVS, CDR2 FNYEAQ. DNA for the CDR3: TGTGCCAGCAGCTCCCGGCTAGCGGCGCAAGAGACCCAGTACTTC. Amino acid sequence: CASSSRLAAQETQYF.

The chain recombines TRBV5-8 with TRBJ1-5; D uncertain. CDR3 length equals 15 residues. The V end lost 0 bases, the J end lost 10 bases, and 17 bases lay between the germline ends. Germline V gene sequence: CDR1 SGHTS, CDR2 YDEGEE. CDR3 sequence: CASSLGSVSSQPQHF. The CDR3 DNA follows: TGTGCCAGCAGCTTGGGATCTGTGAGTTCCCAACCCCAGCATTTT.

This clone was observed a single time. This sample also contains other DNA sequences that code for the same CDR3. The CDR3 region is CAWSTTEPGKLAAGVYGYTF. The CDR3 DNA reads as TGTGCCTGGAGCACAACCGAGCCGGGGAAGCTGGCAGCTGGGGTGTATGGCTACACCTTC. The chain employs TRBV30 and TRBJ1-2; D is ambiguous. In germline, CDR1 is GTSNPN, CDR2 SVGIG (reference sequence). Trimming pared 3 bases from V and 5 bases from J, leaving 34 bases between. The CDR3 totals 20 residues.

This chain links TRBV5-1 with TRBJ1-6, with 8 bases that match TRBD1. The ends lost 0 bases at V and 7 bases at J; junction bases unmatched: 3. CDR1 and CDR2 (germline): SGHRS, YFSETQ. The CDR3 has 15 residues. The CDR3 DNA follows: TGCGCCAGCAGCTTGGAGGGACAGGAAAATTCACCCCTCCACTTT. The encoded protein is CASSLEGQENSPLHF.

J is TRBJ2-3 and V is TRBV29-1; the match to TRBD1 covers 8 bases. Germline CDR1 SQVTM, CDR2 ANQGSEA. The V and J ends lost 5 bases and 4 bases, in that order; junction bases with no gene match: 5. The CDR3 runs to 13 residues. The DNA of the CDR3 is TGCAGCGTTCAGGACAGGGCGCCAGATACGCAGTATTTT. It codes for CSVQDRAPDTQYF.

This clone was recorded a few times. This chain joins TRBV28 and TRBJ2-7; a possible D gene is TRBD2 (6 bases). The CDR3 length is 17 residues. The V gene's germline CDR1 is MDHEN and CDR2 SYDVKM. The V end was cut by 6 bases, the J end by 6 bases, with 27 bases between. The CDR3 DNA sequence: TGTGCCAGCAGCTTAGGCGGAGCGGGTAGGGAGTCGGTCGAGCAGTACTTC. It is translated as CASSLGGAGRESVEQYF.

This sequence joins TRBV5-6 and TRBJ2-1, with 9 bases that match TRBD2. This CDR3 has 16 residues. J gave up 2 bases and V 5 bases, and 8 bases lay outside the gene matches. Germline V CDR1 and CDR2: SGHDT, YYEEEE. CDR3 sequence: CASRLKGTSPYNEQFF. Here the CDR3 DNA reads TGTGCCAGCAGATTGAAAGGGACTAGCCCCTACAATGAGCAGTTCTTC.

V gene TRBV28 combines with J gene TRBJ2-7; 9 bases are shared with TRBD1. CDR3 length: 15 residues. V shed 1 base, J shed 6 bases, and the junction held 7 bases outside the gene matches. Germline CDR1 is MDHEN and CDR2 is SYDVKM. The CDR3 sequence: CASSLLTGGKVEQYF. The CDR3 DNA is TGTGCCAGCAGTTTATTGACAGGGGGAAAAGTCGAGCAGTACTTC.

The chain combines TRBV15 with TRBJ2-1, with 8 positions matching TRBD2. V lost 6 bases to trimming and J lost 6 bases; unmatched junction nucleotides: 7. The CDR3 has 14 amino acids. CDR1 is LNHNV, CDR2 YYDKDF, per germline (reference sequence). CDR3: CATSHGGGRNEQFF. The CDR3, as DNA: TGTGCCACCAGTCACGGGGGGGGGCGCAATGAGCAGTTCTTC.

This rearrangement joins TRBV30 to TRBJ1-5; the match to TRBD1 covers 9 bases. This CDR3 contains 15 residues. Trimming took 1 base from V and 3 from J; bases not matched to a gene: 4. CDR1 is GTSNPN, CDR2 SVGIG, per germline (reference sequence). CDR3 loop: CAWSGRDRVNQPQHF. The CDR3 bases are TGTGCCTGGAGTGGACGGGACAGGGTCAATCAGCCCCAGCATTTT.

The V call is TRBV4-1, the J call TRBJ2-5, with D possibly TRBD2 on 6 matching bases. Trimming cost V 1 base and J 2 bases, with 17 bases left between them. The germline V gene has CDR1 MGHRA and CDR2 YSYEKL. The CDR3 loop spans 17 amino acids. The CDR3 DNA sequence: TGCGCCAGCAGCCAAGGCTACTGGACTACCAATCAAGAGACCCAGTACTTC. Amino acids: CASSQGYWTTNQETQYF.

J is TRBJ2-7 and V is TRBV29-1, with TRBD1 matching 8 bases. With V trimmed by 2 bases and J by 0 bases, 3 bases remained unmatched. The CDR3 runs to 14 residues. Germline values: CDR1 SQVTM, CDR2 ANQGSEA. The CDR3 loop reads CSVERGQVSYEQYF. CDR3 DNA: TGCAGCGTTGAAAGGGGACAGGTCTCCTACGAGCAGTACTTC.

This clone occurred a few times. This chain uses TRBV25-1 with TRBJ2-7, with TRBD1 matching over 8 bases. CDR1 and CDR2 from the germline V gene are MGHDK and SYGVNS. V gave up 4 bases and J gave up 5 bases; unmatched junction bases: 7. The CDR3 covers 14 residues. The CDR3 protein is CASSARQGRHEQYF. For the CDR3, the DNA is TGTGCCAGCAGTGCGAGACAGGGGAGACACGAGCAGTACTTC.

The chain is built from TRBV19 and TRBJ2-7, with TRBD1 matching 8 bases. After removal of 3 bases from V and 5 bases from J, the junction contained 6 bases not matched to a gene. Germline V lookup: CDR1 LNHDA, CDR2 SQIVND (reference sequence). CDR3 size: 14 residues. The CDR3 here is CASSIRQGAHEQYF. The CDR3 DNA follows: TGTGCCAGTAGTATTCGGCAGGGGGCCCACGAGCAGTACTTC.

This chain uses TRBV7-2 with TRBJ1-5; D is possibly TRBD1 (6 bases). CDR1 is SGHTA and CDR2 is FQGNSA in the germline V gene. Trimming took off 3 bases at V and 7 bases at J, with 13 bases between the two ends. This CDR3 region has 14 residues. The CDR3 loop reads CASSFPGAGQPQHF. As DNA, the CDR3 is TGTGCCAGCAGCTTTCCAGGGGCGGGCCAGCCCCAGCATTTT.

This rearrangement joins TRBV5-4 to TRBJ1-3; 7 bases fit TRBD1. The germline gives CDR1 SGHNT, CDR2 YYREEE (reference sequence). The CDR3 has 17 amino acids. Trimming cost V 0 bases and J 2 bases; bases outside gene matches: 8. The CDR3 coding sequence is TGTGCCAGCAGCTTGGGAGGGACAGCCTCAACTGGAAACACCATATATTTT. Its protein product is CASSLGGTASTGNTIYF.

The J gene is TRBJ2-4, the V gene TRBV5-4, with 9 bases that match TRBD1. The CDR3 length is 15 residues. V dropped 4 bases and J dropped 8; count of bases not matched to a gene: 10. Per the germline V gene, CDR1 is SGHNT and CDR2 is YYREEE (reference sequence). CDR3 DNA sequence: TGTGCCAGCAGCAAAAACCGGGACAGGGCGCACATTCAGTACTTC. Translating it yields CASSKNRDRAHIQYF.

The chain carries TRBV5-6 and TRBJ1-5; perhaps TRBD1 as D (5 bases). V shed 2 bases and J shed 6 bases, with 15 bases lying between them. Germline V gene lookup returns CDR1 SGHDT and CDR2 YYEEEE. The CDR3 is 15 amino acids. For the CDR3, the DNA is TGTGCCAGCAGCTTTGGAGGGACCGCCCGTCAGCCCCAGCATTTT. Amino acids: CASSFGGTARQPQHF. Looking up the rest from reference TRBV5-6 and TRBJ1-5 gives the full variable domain: DAGVTQSPTHLIKTRGQQVTLRCSPKSGHDTVSWYQQALGQGPQFIFQYYEEEERQRGNFPDRFSGHQFPNYSSELNVNALLLGDSALYLCASSFGGTARQPQHFGDGTRLSIL.

The chain carries TRBV6-4 and TRBJ2-1, with TRBD2 matching over 10 bases. CDR3 length: 15 amino acids. Germline V lookup: CDR1 MRHNA, CDR2 SNTAGT. The junction had 10 bases not matched to a gene; V was cut back by 10 bases and J by 4 bases. The CDR3 DNA reads as TGTGCCACATATGGGGAGCGGGGGGGGTACAATGAGCAGTTCTTC. Residues: CATYGERGGYNEQFF.

V usage is TRBV6-6 and J usage is TRBJ1-1, with 8 bases that match TRBD1. V shed 8 bases, J shed 7 bases, and the junction held 9 bases outside the gene matches. The length of the CDR3 is 13 residues. Germline assignment: CDR1 MNHNY and CDR2 SVGAGI (reference sequence). The CDR3 spells CASGGQENHEAFF. CDR3 bases: TGTGCCAGCGGGGGACAGGAAAACCATGAAGCTTTCTTT.